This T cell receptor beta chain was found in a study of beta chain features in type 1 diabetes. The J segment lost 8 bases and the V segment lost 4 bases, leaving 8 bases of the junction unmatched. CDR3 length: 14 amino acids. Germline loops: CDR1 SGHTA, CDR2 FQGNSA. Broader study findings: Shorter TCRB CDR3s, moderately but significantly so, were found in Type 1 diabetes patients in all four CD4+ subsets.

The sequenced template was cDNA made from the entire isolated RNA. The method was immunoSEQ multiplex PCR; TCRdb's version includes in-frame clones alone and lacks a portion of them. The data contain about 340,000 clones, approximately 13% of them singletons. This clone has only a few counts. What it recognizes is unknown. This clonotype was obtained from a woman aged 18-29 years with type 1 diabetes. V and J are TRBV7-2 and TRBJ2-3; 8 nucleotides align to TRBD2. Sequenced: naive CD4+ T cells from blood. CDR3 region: CASSSGTSRATQYF. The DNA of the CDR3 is TGTGCCAGCAGCTCCGGGACTAGTCGGGCTACGCAGTATTTT.